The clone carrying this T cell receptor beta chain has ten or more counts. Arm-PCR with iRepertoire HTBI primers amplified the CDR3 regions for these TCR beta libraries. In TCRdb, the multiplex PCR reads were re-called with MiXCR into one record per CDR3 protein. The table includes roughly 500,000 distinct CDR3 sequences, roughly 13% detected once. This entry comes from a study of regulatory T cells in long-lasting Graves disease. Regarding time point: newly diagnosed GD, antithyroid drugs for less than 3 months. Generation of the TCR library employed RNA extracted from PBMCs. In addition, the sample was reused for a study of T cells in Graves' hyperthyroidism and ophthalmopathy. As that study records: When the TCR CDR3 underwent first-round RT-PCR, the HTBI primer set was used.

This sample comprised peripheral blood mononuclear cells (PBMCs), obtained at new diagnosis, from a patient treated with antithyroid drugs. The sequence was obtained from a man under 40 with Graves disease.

The CDR3 protein is CASSPPGPFPETQYF. CDR3 bases: TGTGCCAGCAGCCCCCCCGGACCCTTTCCAGAGACCCAGTACTTC. The gene calls are TRBV7-8 and TRBJ2-5; no definite D call. The germline gives CDR1 SGHVS, CDR2 FQNEAQ. The V end lost 5 bases, the J end lost 4 bases, and 17 bases lay between the germline ends. This CDR3 has 15 residues.